The entry that follows covers one TCR beta chain sequence. No antigen is known for it. No much larger clone exists at a distance of one base, and base qualities are not known. This record belongs to a study of cytomegalovirus exposure and HLA in healthy donors (dated by TCRdb to about 2017). Study-level background: According to a later analysis, the approximately 120 validation repertoires were produced on the same platform as the roughly 700 repertoires of the first cohort. The study aimed to test whether signatures of past pathogen exposure could be identified by cataloging public T cell receptors. Besides the first cohort of 500 to 700 subjects, a separate validation cohort made up of 95 to 150 different subjects was used. To predict cytomegalovirus infection status, the study combined high-throughput TCR immunosequencing, statistical association of individual TCRs with disease status, and machine learning. Summary of the overall study and its limitations: The study listed approximately 160 TCR beta chains as associated with cytomegalovirus. The classifier was reported to diagnose cytomegalovirus status with high specificity and sensitivity in both the original and validation cohorts. A later analysis lacked HLA typing for the validation cohort, so it scored co-occurrence in that cohort across all 120 repertoires. The authors suggested that the approach could potentially be extended to other disease states and immunological phenotypes. Of the cluster scores, 90% to 95% were above 0 in a later analysis, which found that TCRs clustered in the first cohort also tended to co-occur in the 120 validation repertoires. Three of the identified cytomegalovirus-associated TCR beta chains were confirmed in vitro to be specific for cytomegalovirus antigens. Most TCR sequences were observed very rarely across donors, whereas some public TCRs were present in many individuals.

Donors formed part of the validation cohort, which comprised 95 to 150 subjects and was distinct from the first cohort of under 850 subjects. Libraries were prepared through the immunoSEQ multiplex PCR assay. The authors processed their data as follows. To diagnose cytomegalovirus status from the catalog of TCR beta chain sequences, a statistical classification framework was built. Imported from immuneACCESS, the table was reduced by TCRdb to in-frame sequences with V and J called. These copies leave out some clones; in studies compared against another copy, an unresolved V gene accounts for under half, and the cause of the remainder is not known. V, J and clone size are those of that table, while D and trimming were read from the DNA. Counted in this sample were some 130,000 clones; roughly four fifths of them appeared once. The ten biggest clones cover 1.4% to 1.5% of the sample. A distance of 13 bases separates the germline ends of V and J, which lose 6 bases and 2 bases respectively. Measured from the cysteine to the phenylalanine, the CDR3 is 14 residues long. This entry keeps only the CDR3 DNA: 42 bases, framed from base 1. Based on the germline V gene, the CDR1 and CDR2 sequences are MNHEY and SVGAGI.

This receptor was obtained from a woman in her 30s in good health and CMV-seronegative. The V and J segments used are TRBV6-5 and TRBJ2-5; no D gene call is confident. The sequenced sample was PBMCs. CDR3 reads: CASSQRHRQETQYF. The DNA is TGTGCCAGCAGCCAAAGACACCGGCAAGAGACCCAGTACTTC.